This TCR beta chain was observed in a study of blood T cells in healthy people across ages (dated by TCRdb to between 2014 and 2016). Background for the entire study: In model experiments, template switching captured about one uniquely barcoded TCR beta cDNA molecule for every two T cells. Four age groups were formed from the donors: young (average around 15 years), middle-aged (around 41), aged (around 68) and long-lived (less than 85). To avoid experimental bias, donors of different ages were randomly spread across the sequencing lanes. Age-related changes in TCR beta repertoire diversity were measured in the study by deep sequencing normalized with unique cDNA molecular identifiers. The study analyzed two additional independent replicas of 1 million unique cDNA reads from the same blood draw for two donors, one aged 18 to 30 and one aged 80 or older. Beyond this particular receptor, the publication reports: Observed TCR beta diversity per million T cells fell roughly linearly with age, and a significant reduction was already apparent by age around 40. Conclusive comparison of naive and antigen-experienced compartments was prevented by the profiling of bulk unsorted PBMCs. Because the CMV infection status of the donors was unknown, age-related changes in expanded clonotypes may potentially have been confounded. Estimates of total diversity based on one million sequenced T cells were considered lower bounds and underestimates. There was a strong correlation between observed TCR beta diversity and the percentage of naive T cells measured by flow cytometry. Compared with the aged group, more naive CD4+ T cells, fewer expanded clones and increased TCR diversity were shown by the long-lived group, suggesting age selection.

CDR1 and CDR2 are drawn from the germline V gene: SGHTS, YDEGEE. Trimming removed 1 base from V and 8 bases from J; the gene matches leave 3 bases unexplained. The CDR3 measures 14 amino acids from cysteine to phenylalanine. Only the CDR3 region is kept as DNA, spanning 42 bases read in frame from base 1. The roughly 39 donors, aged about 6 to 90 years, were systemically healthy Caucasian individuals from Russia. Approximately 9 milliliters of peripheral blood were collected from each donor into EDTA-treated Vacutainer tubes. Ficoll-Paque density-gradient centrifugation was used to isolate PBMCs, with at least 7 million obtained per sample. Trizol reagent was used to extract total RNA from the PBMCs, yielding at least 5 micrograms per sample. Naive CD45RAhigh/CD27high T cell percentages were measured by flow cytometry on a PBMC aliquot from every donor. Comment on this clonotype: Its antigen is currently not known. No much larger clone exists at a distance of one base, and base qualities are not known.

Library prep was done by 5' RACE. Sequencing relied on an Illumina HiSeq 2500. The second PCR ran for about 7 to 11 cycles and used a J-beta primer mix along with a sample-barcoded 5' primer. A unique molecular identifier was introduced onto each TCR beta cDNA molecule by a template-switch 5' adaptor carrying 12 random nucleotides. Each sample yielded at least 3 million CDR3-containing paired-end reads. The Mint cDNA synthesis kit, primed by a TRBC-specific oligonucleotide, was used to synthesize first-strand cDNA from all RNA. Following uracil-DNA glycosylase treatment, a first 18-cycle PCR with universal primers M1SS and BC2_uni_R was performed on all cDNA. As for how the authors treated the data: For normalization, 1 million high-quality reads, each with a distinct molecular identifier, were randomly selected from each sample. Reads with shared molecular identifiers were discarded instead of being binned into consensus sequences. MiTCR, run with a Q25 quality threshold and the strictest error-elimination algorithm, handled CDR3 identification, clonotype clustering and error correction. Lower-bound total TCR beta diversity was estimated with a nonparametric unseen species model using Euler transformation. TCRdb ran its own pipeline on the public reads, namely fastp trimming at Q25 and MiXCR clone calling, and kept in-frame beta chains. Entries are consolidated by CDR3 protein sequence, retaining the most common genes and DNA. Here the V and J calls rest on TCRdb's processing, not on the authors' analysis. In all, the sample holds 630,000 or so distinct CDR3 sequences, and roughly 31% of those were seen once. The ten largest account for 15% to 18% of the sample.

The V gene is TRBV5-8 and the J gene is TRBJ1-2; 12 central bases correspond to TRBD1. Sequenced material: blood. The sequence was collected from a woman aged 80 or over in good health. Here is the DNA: TGTGCCAGCAGCTTGTGGGACAGGGGGCACGGCTACACCTTC. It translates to CASSLWDRGHGYTF.